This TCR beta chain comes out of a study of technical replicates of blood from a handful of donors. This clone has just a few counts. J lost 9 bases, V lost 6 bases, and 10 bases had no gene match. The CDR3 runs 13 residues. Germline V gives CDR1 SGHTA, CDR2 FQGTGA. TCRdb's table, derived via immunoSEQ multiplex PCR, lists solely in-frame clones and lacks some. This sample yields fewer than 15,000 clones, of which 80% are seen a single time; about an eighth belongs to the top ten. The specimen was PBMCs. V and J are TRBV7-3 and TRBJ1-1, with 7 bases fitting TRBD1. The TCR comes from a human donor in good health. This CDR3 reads CASRQSEGQKAFF. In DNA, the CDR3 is TGTGCCAGCAGGCAATCTGAGGGACAGAAAGCTTTCTTT.